One T cell receptor (beta chain) is described in this entry. Its antigen is unknown. This sample was taken from a study of T cell repertoires in cytomegalovirus infection. On the study more broadly: Public TCR beta signatures marked donors with CMV infection and the matching HLA.

In germline, CDR1 is SNHLY, CDR2 FYNNEI. This CDR3 contains 13 residues. V dropped 4 bases and J dropped 3 bases, with 7 bases sitting between them. Study results and caveats: There were HLA-C-restricted CMV-specific TCR beta clonotypes dominating the ex vivo response. Of the TCR beta families, the public ones yielded a cumulative frequency that identified carriers of CMV plus the relevant HLA.

Each CDR3 protein gets one entry after TCRdb re-called the reads with MiXCR. This sample has about 700,000 distinct CDR3 sequences; around a third occur once, and the top ten carry over 15%. The receptor was isolated from a human donor in good health (CMV status not recorded). Some clones in this sample may be carry-over from other donors' samples. This sample comprised cultured PBMCs, obtained from culture after CMV antigen stimulation. The chain joins TRBV2 to TRBJ1-3, with D unresolved. Here the CDR3 DNA reads TGTGCCAGCAGTGTGTATTATGGAAACACCATATATTTT. It specifies CASSVYYGNTIYF.